One TCR beta chain is described in this entry. In germline, CDR1 is LGHNT, CDR2 FRNRAP. CDR3 length: 14 residues. V shed 6 bases and J 3 bases; nucleotides not matched to a gene: 5. Profiled with immunoSEQ multiplex PCR; TCRdb holds only in-frame clones, not every one. The sample includes roughly 260,000 clones, roughly three quarters of them seen just once. This specimen comes from a study of blood T cell repertoires in COVID-19. The genes are TRBV12-5 and TRBJ2-5, with 9 bases identical to TRBD1. Material: peripheral blood. This receptor was taken from a woman aged 40 to 50 with active or convalescent COVID-19. The CDR3 loop reads CASGERTGEETQYF. The CDR3 DNA reads as TGTGCTAGTGGGGAGAGGACAGGGGAAGAGACCCAGTACTTC.